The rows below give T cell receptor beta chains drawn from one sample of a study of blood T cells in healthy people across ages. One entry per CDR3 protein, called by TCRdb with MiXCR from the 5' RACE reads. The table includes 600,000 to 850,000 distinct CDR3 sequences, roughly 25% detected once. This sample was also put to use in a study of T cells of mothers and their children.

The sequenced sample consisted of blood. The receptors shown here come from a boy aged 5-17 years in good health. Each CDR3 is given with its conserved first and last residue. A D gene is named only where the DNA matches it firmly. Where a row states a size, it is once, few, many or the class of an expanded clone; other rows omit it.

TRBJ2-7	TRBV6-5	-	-	CASSYNPRSYEQYF	TGTGCCAGCAGTTACAATCCCAGGTCCTACGAGCAGTACTTC
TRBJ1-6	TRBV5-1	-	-	CASSSGPSGDSPLHF	TGCGCCAGCAGCTCAGGGCCCTCGGGGGATTCACCCCTCCACTTT
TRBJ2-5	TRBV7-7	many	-	CASSLFVGETQYF	TGTGCTAGCAGCTTATTTGTCGGAGAGACCCAGTACTTC
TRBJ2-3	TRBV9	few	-	CASSNLRDTQYF	TGTGCCAGCAGCAACCTCCGGGATACGCAGTATTTT
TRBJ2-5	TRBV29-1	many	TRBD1	CSGKGQGQETQYF	TGCAGCGGGAAGGGACAGGGACAAGAGACCCAGTACTTC
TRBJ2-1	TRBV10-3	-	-	CAISDDGGTTEQFF	TGTGCCATCAGTGATGACGGAGGAACGACTGAGCAGTTCTTC
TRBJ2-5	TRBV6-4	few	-	CASSSRRAQETQYF	TGTGCCAGCAGTTCCCGACGGGCTCAAGAGACCCAGTACTTC
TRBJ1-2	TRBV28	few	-	CASARGGYGYTF	TGTGCCTCCGCGCGGGGGGGCTATGGCTACACCTTC
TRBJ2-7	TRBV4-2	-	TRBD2	CASSQVGAAGGPYEQYF	TGTGCCAGCAGCCAAGTGGGGGCAGCGGGAGGGCCCTACGAGCAGTACTTC
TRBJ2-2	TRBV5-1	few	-	CASSLPEAANTGELFF	TGCGCCAGCAGCTTGCCTGAGGCAGCGAACACCGGGGAGCTGTTTTTT
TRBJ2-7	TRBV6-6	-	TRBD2	CAIAVAGVGEQYF	TGTGCCATCGCAGTAGCGGGAGTAGGGGAGCAGTACTTC
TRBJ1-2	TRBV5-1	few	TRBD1	CASSLPGQGTYGYTF	TGCGCCAGCAGCCTACCGGGACAGGGAACCTATGGCTACACCTTC
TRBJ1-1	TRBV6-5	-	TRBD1	CASTSGGRTDTEAFF	TGTGCCAGCACTTCAGGGGGTCGGACCGACACTGAAGCTTTCTTT
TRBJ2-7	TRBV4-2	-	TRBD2	CASSPSQGLAGYEQYF	TGTGCCAGCAGCCCATCTCAGGGACTAGCGGGCTACGAGCAGTACTTC
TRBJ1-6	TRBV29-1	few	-	CSVATGTGYNSPLLF	-
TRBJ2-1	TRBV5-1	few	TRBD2	CASSLDTSGVDEQFF	TGCGCCAGCAGCTTGGACACTAGCGGAGTCGATGAGCAGTTCTTC
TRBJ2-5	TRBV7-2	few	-	CASSLVPDYQETQYF	TGTGCCAGCAGCTTAGTCCCGGACTACCAAGAGACCCAGTACTTC
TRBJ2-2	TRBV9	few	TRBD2	CASRARGGGTGELFF	TGTGCCAGCCGAGCTAGGGGCGGGGGAACCGGGGAGCTGTTTTTT
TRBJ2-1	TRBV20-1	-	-	CSARLGGAGQFF	TGCAGTGCTCGACTTGGGGGGGCTGGGCAGTTCTTC
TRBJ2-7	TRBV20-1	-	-	CSARPIVSAGHFENSLSYEQYF	TGCAGTGCTAGACCGATAGTGTCAGCGGGCCACTTTGAAAACTCCCTCTCCTACGAGCAGTACTTC
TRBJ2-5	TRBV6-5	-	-	CASSYSMQGETQYF	TGTGCCAGCAGTTACTCGATGCAGGGGGAGACCCAGTACTTC
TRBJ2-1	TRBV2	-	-	CASSETGSNAEQFF	TGTGCCAGCAGTGAGACAGGTAGTAATGCGGAGCAGTTCTTC
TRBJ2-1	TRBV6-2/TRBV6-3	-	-	CASSYRLARNEQFF	TGTGCCAGCAGTTACCGGCTAGCGAGGAATGAGCAGTTCTTC
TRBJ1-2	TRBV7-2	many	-	CASRHSNYGYTF	TGTGCCAGCAGGCACAGTAACTATGGCTACACCTTC
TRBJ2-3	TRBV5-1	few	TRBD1	CASSQTGPALLQYF	TGCGCCAGCTCCCAGACAGGGCCAGCGTTGCTTCAGTATTTT
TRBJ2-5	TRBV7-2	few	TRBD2	CASSLDRGLWLEAQYF	TGTGCCAGCAGCCTCGACCGGGGACTATGGTTGGAGGCCCAGTACTTC
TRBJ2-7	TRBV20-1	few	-	CSARDLGPQYF	TGCAGTGCTAGAGATCTGGGGCCACAGTACTTC
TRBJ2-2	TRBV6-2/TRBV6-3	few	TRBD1	CASSRRGTGFTGELFF	TGTGCCAGCAGTCGAAGAGGGACAGGTTTCACCGGGGAGCTGTTTTTT
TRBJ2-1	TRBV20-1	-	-	CSARTDYNEQFF	TGCAGTGCCAGGACGGACTACAATGAGCAGTTCTTC
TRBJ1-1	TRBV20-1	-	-	CSAARYEAFF	TGCAGTGCAGCCAGATATGAAGCTTTCTTT
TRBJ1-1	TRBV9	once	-	CASSAGGVETEAFF	TGTGCCAGCAGCGCAGGTGGGGTTGAAACTGAAGCTTTCTTT
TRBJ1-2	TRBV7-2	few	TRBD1	CASSSNRGDYGYTF	TGTGCCAGCAGCTCAAACAGGGGAGACTATGGCTACACCTTC
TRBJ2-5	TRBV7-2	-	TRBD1	CASRHAGNRGTETQYF	TGTGCCAGCAGACACGCAGGGAACAGGGGGACGGAGACCCAGTACTTC
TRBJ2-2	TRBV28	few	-	CASLPTNTGELFF	TGTGCCAGCCTACCTACGAACACCGGGGAGCTGTTTTTT
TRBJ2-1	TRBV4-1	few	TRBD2	CASSQVVAGGFEQFF	TGCGCCAGCAGCCAAGTGGTAGCGGGAGGTTTTGAGCAGTTCTTC
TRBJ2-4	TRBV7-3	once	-	CASSPGAGDNIQYF	TGTGCCAGCAGCCCAGGGGCGGGGGATAACATTCAGTACTTC
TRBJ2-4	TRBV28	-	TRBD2	CASSLAVNKNIQYF	TGTGCCAGCAGCCTAGCGGTCAACAAAAACATTCAGTACTTC
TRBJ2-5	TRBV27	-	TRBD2	CASRQRGGRSETQYF	TGTGCCAGCAGGCAGCGTGGCGGGAGGTCGGAGACCCAGTACTTC
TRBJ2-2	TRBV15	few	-	CATSGNRAGGELFF	TGTGCCACCAGCGGCAACAGGGCGGGCGGGGAGCTGTTTTTT
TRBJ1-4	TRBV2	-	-	CASTNGGEKLFF	TGTGCCAGCACGAATGGGGGTGAAAAACTGTTTTTT
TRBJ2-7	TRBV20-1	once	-	CSPQRAGLYEQYF	TGCAGTCCCCAGCGGGCGGGACTCTACGAGCAGTACTTC